The T cell receptor (beta chain) described here comes from a study of blood T cell repertoires in COVID-19. The method was immunoSEQ multiplex PCR; TCRdb's version includes in-frame clones alone and lacks a portion of them. This sample has 110,000 to 150,000 clones, with approximately 81% found just once. The CDR3 runs 14 residues. Germline-derived CDR1 and CDR2 are SEHNR and FQNEAQ (reference sequence). Trimming shortened V by 9 bases and J by 7 bases, and 19 bases separated the two germline ends. This chain uses TRBV7-9 with TRBJ2-1; tentatively, D is TRBD1 (5 bases). The source material was PBMCs or T cells enriched from blood (not recorded which). This receptor was taken from a man between 35 and 55 years old with acute COVID-19. The CDR3 loop is CARGRTLWLNEQFF. Here the CDR3 DNA reads TGTGCCAGGGGTAGGACACTTTGGTTGAATGAGCAGTTCTTC.